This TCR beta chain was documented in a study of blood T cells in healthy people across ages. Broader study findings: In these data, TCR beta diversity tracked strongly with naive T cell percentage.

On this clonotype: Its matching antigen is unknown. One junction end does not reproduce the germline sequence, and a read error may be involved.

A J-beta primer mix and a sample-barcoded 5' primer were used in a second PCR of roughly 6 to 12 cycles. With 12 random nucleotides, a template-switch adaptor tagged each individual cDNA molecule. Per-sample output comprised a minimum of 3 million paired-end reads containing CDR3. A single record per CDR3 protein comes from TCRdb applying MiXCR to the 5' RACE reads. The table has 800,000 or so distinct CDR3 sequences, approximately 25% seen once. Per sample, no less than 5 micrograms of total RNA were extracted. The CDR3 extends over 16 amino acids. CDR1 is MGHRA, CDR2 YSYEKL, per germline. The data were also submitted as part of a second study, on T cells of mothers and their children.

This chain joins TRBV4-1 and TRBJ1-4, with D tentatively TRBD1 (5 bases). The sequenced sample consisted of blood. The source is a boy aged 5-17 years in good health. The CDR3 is CASSAPGGVTNEKLSF. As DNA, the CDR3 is TGCGCCAGCAGCGCCCCCGGGGGGGTAACTAATGAAAAACTGTCTTTT.